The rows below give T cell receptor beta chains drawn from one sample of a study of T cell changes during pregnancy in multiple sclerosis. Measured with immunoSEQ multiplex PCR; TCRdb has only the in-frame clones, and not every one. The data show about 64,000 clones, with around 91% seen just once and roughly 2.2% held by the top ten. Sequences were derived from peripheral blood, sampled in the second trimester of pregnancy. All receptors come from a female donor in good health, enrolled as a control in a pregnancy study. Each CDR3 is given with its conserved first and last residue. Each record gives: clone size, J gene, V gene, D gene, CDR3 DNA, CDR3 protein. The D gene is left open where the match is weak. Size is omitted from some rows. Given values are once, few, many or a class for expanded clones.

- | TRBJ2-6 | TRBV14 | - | TGTGCCAGCAGTCAAGGGAGGAGCTCTGGGGCCAACGTCCTGACTTTC | CASSQGRSSGANVLTF
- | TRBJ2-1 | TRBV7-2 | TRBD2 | TGTGCCAGCAGGGGGGGGAATGAGCAGTTCTTC | CASRGGNEQFF
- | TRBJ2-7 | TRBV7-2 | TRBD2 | TGTGCCAGCAGATATAGCGGGACGATCTCCTACGAGCAGTACTTC | CASRYSGTISYEQYF
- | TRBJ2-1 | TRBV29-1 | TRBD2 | TGCAGCGCCGCGGGACTAGCGGAGATTTCCCGTTACAATGAGCAGTTCTTC | CSAAGLAEISRYNEQFF
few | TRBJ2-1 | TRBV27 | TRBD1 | TGTGCCAGCAGTTCACAGGGGGCACTTCAGTTCTTC | CASSSQGALQFF
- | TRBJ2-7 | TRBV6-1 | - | TGTGCCAGTAGGGGTCAGGGTTTCTACGAGCAGTACTTC | CASRGQGFYEQYF
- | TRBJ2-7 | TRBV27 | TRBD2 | TGTGCCAGTCGACTAGCGGCTTCCTACGAGCAGTACTTC | CASRLAASYEQYF
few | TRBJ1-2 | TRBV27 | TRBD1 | TGTGCCAGCCATACATCAGGGGGCTATGGCTACACCTTC | CASHTSGGYGYTF
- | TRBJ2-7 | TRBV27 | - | TGTGCCAGCAGTTTACAAGGGGCCGACTCCTACGAGCAGTACTTC | CASSLQGADSYEQYF
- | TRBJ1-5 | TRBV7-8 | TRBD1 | TGTGCCAGCAGCTTAGCGAGGGACAGGGATCAGCCCCAGCATTTT | CASSLARDRDQPQHF
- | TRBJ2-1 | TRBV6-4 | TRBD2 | TGTGCCAGCAGAAGACGGGGGGAGACCTACAATGAGCAGTTCTTC | CASRRRGETYNEQFF
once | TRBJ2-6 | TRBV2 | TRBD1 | TGTGCTAGGGACAGGGAGGACTCTGGGGCCAACGTCCTGACTTTC | CARDREDSGANVLTF
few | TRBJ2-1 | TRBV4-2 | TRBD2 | TGTGCCAGCAGCCAGGCCGATTCTAGCGGGGGGGCAAATGAGCAGTTCTTC | CASSQADSSGGANEQFF
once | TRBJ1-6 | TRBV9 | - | TGTGCCAGCAGCGTAAGCGGGCACGATAATTCACCCCTCCACTTT | CASSVSGHDNSPLHF
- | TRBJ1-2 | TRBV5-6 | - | TGTGCCAGCAGCCACGACAGGACGAACTATGGCTACACCTTC | CASSHDRTNYGYTF
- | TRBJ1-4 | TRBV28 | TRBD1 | TGTGCCAGCAGTTTCCTCTCGGGACAGCTTAATGAAAAACTGTTTTTT | CASSFLSGQLNEKLFF
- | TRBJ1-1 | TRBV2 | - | TGTGCCAGCAGACTAGGTCCTAACACTGAAGCTTTCTTT | CASRLGPNTEAFF
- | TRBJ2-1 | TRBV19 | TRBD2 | TGTGCCAGTAGTATTGGGGAAGCGGGAGTACTTTGGGTTAACAATGAGCAGTTCTTC | CASSIGEAGVLWVNNEQFF
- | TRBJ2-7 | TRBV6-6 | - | TGTGCCAGCAGCCCCTACTACGAGCAGTACTTC | CASSPYYEQYF
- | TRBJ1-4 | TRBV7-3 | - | TGTGCCAGCAGCTTAAACGGACAACCTAATGAAAAACTGTTTTTT | CASSLNGQPNEKLFF
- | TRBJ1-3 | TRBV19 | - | TGTGCCAGTAGCCTAAACGGAGTCTCTGGAAACACCATATATTTT | CASSLNGVSGNTIYF
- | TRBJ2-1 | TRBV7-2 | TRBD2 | TGTGCCAGCAGCCCCAATAGCGGGAGCTCCTACAATGAGCAGTTCTTC | CASSPNSGSSYNEQFF
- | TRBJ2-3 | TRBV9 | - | TGTGCCAGCAGCGCTTACACAGATACGCAGTATTTT | CASSAYTDTQYF
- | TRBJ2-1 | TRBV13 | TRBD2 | TGTGCCAGCAGCTTCCCCACTAGCGGGCTCTACAATGAGCAGTTCTTC | CASSFPTSGLYNEQFF
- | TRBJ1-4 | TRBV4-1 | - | TGCGCCAGCAGCCAAGAGGGGCCCCGGAAAGAAAAACTGTTTTTT | CASSQEGPRKEKLFF
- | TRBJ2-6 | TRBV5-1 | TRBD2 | TGCGCCAGCAGCTCAGGACTAGCGGGAGGCCGGCTTTCTGGGGCCAACGTCCTGACTTTC | CASSSGLAGGRLSGANVLTF
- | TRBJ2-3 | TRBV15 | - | TGTGCCACCAGCAAAGTGGGCTCAGATACGCAGTATTTT | CATSKVGSDTQYF
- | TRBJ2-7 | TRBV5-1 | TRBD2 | TGCGCCAGCAGCTTGGAACCAAGTAGCGGGAGCTTCGAGCAGTACTTC | CASSLEPSSGSFEQYF
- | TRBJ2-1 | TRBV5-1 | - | TGCGCCAGCAGCTTGATATCAACAGGGCTTAATGAGCAGTTCTTC | CASSLISTGLNEQFF
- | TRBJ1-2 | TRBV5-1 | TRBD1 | TGCGCCAGCAGCCCGCCAGGGGGCTGGAATGGCTACACCTTC | CASSPPGGWNGYTF
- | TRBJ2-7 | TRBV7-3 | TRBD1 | TGTGCCAGCAGCCCCGGACAGGGGGTGGGCGAGCAGTACTTC | CASSPGQGVGEQYF
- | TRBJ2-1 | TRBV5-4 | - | TGTGCCAGCAGCTTGAATCCTCTTGCGGGCTCCAATGAGCAGTTCTTC | CASSLNPLAGSNEQFF
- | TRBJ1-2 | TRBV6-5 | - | TGTGCCAGCAGTAATTTCCAAGGCTACACCTTC | CASSNFQGYTF
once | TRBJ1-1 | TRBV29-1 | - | TGCAGCGTTGAAGAAGGGGCGAACACTGAAGCTTTCTTT | CSVEEGANTEAFF
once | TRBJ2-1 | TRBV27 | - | TGTGCCACCGGGGTGGGGGGTGAGCAGTTCTTC | CATGVGGEQFF
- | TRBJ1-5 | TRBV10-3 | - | TGTGCCACTGGACGGGAAAATCAGCCCCAGCATTTT | CATGRENQPQHF
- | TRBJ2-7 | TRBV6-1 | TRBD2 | TGTGCCAGCAGTGAGGGGACTAGCGGGAGCTACGAGCAGTACTTC | CASSEGTSGSYEQYF
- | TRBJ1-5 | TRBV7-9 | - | TGTGCCAGCAGCTCTTTTATAAGCAATCAGCCCCAGCATTTT | CASSSFISNQPQHF
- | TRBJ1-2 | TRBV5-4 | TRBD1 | TGTGCCAGCAGGCAACCGGGACAGGGCGGTTTCGGCTACACCTTC | CASRQPGQGGFGYTF
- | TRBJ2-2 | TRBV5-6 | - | TGTGCCAGCAGCTTGTGGGTGGGCGTAGGAACCGGGGAGCTGTTTTTT | CASSLWVGVGTGELFF
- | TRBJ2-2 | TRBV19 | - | TGTGCCAGTAGTCAAAGGGGCCAAGGGGGCACCGGGGAGCTGTTTTTT | CASSQRGQGGTGELFF
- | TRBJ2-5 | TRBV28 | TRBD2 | TGTGCCAGCAGGACTAGCGGTGCGAACCAAGAGACCCAGTACTTC | CASRTSGANQETQYF